This TCR beta chain was captured in a study of regulatory T cells in long-lasting Graves disease. Germline-derived CDR1 and CDR2 are SEHNR and FQNEAQ (reference sequence). This CDR3 has 15 residues. V lost 5 bases and J 4 bases, leaving 15 bases between the germline ends. This clonotype was seen a handful of times. Library construction for TCR beta used iRepertoire HTBI primers and Arm-PCR of CDR3 regions. TCRdb reprocessed the multiplex PCR reads with MiXCR, giving one entry per CDR3 protein. The sample records about 430,000 distinct CDR3 sequences, 15% being singletons. Regarding time point: newly diagnosed GD, antithyroid drugs for less than 3 months. Isolated PBMC RNA provided the starting material for the TCR library. These data were also reused for a study on T cells in Graves' hyperthyroidism and ophthalmopathy.

V is TRBV7-9 and J is TRBJ1-3; TRBD1 might be the D (5 bases). This clonotype was sampled from a woman between 35 and 50 years old with Graves disease. Source: peripheral blood mononuclear cells (PBMCs), taken at new diagnosis, from a patient treated with antithyroid drugs. CDR3 sequence (DNA): TGTGCCAGCAGCCCCATGTCCGGGGGGGGAAACACCATATATTTT. Amino acids: CASSPMSGGGNTIYF. Using reference TRBV7-9 and TRBJ1-3 for the parts outside the CDR3, the full variable domain is DTGVSQNPRHKITKRGQNVTFRCDPISEHNRLYWYRQTLGQGPEFLTYFQNEAQLEKSRLLSDRFSAERPKGSFSTLEIQRTEQGDSAMYLCASSPMSGGGNTIYFGEGSWLTVV.